Only one count was recorded for the clone carrying this TCR beta chain. The antigen is not known. Study donors comprised healthy, HIV-negative adults devoid of recent acute infection or vaccination. The data were taken from a study of shared clonotypes between healthy human individuals. About the research overall: Per donor, three plates held CD4 naive cells, three held CD4 memory, two held CD8 naive and one held CD8 memory. Findings and limits, study-wide: Among a few donors, approximately 4.6% of naive CD4 clonotypes were found in common. Larger richness was generally estimated for naive than memory subsets.

Produced via immunoSEQ multiplex PCR; TCRdb's table is partial and in-frame only. The sample includes about 1 million clones, about 76% seen only once; the top ten take about 1.4%. The V end was cut by 1 base, the J end by 6 bases, with 5 bases between. The CDR3 length is 11 residues. Looked up from germline, CDR1 is SGHDT and CDR2 is YYEEEE. The sequence was obtained from a man between 18 and 35 years old in good health. Input material: memory CD4+ T cells sorted from blood. The sample's subset: CD45RA-negative fraction. The chain couples TRBV5-6 to TRBJ2-7; D might be TRBD1 (5 bases). This CDR3 is CASSLTGEQYF. CDR3 nucleotides: TGTGCCAGCAGCTTGACAGGCGAGCAGTACTTC.